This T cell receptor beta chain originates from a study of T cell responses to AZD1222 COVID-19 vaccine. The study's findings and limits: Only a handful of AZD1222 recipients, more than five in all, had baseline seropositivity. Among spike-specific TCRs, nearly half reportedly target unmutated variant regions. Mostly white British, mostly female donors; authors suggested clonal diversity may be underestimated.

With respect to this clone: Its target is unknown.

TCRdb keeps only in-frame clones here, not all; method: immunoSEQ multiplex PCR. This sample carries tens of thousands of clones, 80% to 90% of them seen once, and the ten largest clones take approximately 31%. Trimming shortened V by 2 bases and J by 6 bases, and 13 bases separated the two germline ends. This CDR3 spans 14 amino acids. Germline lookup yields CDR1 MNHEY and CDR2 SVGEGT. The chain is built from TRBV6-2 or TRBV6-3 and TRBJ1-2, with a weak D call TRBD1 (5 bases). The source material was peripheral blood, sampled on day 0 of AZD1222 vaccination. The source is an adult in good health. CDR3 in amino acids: CASSYGGYANGYTF. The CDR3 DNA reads TGTGCCAGCAGTTACGGGGGGTACGCGAATGGCTACACCTTC.